What follows are 28 T cell receptor beta chains derived from one specimen sequenced in a study of T cell clonotyping in hematopoietic cell transplantation. Generated by immunoSEQ multiplex PCR, the TCRdb table keeps only in-frame clones and is missing some. The sample shows more than 70,000 clones, about 95% of them seen only once. The time point denotes: recipient sample about 28 days before transplant, after cytoreduction. Sequenced here: peripheral blood mononuclear cells, sampled before stem cell transplant. The source of these receptors is a woman between 50 and 59 years old with acute myeloid leukemia. Some clones in this sample may be carry-over from other donors' samples.

The chain combines TRBV5-1 with TRBJ1-6; 11 nucleotides align to TRBD1. Germline CDR1 reads SGHRS; CDR2 reads YFSETQ. The CDR3 is made up of 16 amino acids. V lost 4 bases and J lost 14; bases outside the gene matches: 14. The CDR3 here is CASSLNPGQGGLALHF. The DNA for the CDR3 is TGCGCCAGCAGCCTCAATCCGGGACAGGGGGGACTTGCCCTCCACTTT.

DNA of the CDR3: TGTGCCTTCTTAGCGGGAGGGTCCGTCTACGAGCAGTACTTC. This encodes CAFLAGGSVYEQYF. This rearrangement joins TRBV30 to TRBJ2-7, with 11 bases that match TRBD2. CDR1 and CDR2 (germline): GTSNPN, SVGIG (reference sequence). The V gene end was trimmed by 7 bases and the J gene end by 3 bases; junction bases not matched to a gene: 8. This CDR3 region has 14 residues. Drawing the rest from reference TRBV30 and TRBJ2-7, the complete variable domain is SQTIHQWPATLVQPVGSPLSLECTVEGTSNPNLYWYRQAAGRGLQLLFYSVGIGQISSEVPQNLSASRPQDRQFILSSKKLLLSDSGFYLCAFLAGGSVYEQYFGPGTRLTVT.

This chain links TRBV10-3 with TRBJ1-1; TRBD1 agrees at 7 bases. V gave up 6 bases and J gave up 1 base; unmatched junction bases: 2. Germline CDR1 reads ENHRY; CDR2 reads SYGVKD. This CDR3 comprises 13 residues. The CDR3 here is CAISGTENTEAFF. DNA for the CDR3: TGTGCCATCAGCGGGACAGAGAACACTGAAGCTTTCTTT.

This clone was counted once. The chain carries TRBV5-8 and TRBJ1-4; 10 bases map to TRBD1. The CDR3 totals 14 residues. Trimming at V came to 6 bases and at J to 16 bases, leaving 15 bases not matched to a gene. CDR1 is SGHTS, CDR2 YDEGEE, per germline. The DNA for the CDR3 is TGTGCCAGCAAGACCGGGACAGGGGTATCCTTGGGGTTTTTT. Translated, it gives CASKTGTGVSLGFF.

This clone occurred a few times. V and J are TRBV4-1 and TRBJ2-7, with D tentatively TRBD1 or TRBD2 (6 bases each). This CDR3 is 16 amino acids long. The V and J ends lost 0 bases and 3 bases respectively, with 15 bases between them. Germline V gene lookup returns CDR1 MGHRA and CDR2 YSYEKL. In nucleotides, the CDR3 is TGCGCCAGCAGCCAAGATTGGGCCAGGGGAGGCTACGAGCAGTACTTC. It is translated as CASSQDWARGGYEQYF.

The V call is TRBV20-1, the J call TRBJ2-7; no clear D. Trimming shortened V by 0 bases and J by 5 bases, and 5 bases separated the two germline ends. Germline V gives CDR1 DFQATT, CDR2 SNEGSKA (reference sequence). CDR3 length equals 11 residues. DNA of the CDR3: TGCAGTGCTAGAGAACGGGACGAGCAGTACTTC. Its translation is CSARERDEQYF.

The J gene is TRBJ1-1, the V gene TRBV9; no clear D gene. Looked up from germline, CDR1 is SGDLS and CDR2 is YYNGEE. V was cut by 0 bases and J by 0 bases, with 3 bases left in between. The CDR3 extends over 13 amino acids. The CDR3 loop reads CASSVEMNTEAFF. CDR3 DNA sequence: TGTGCCAGCAGCGTAGAAATGAACACTGAAGCTTTCTTT.

This clone was observed a single time. The chain recombines TRBV6-1 with TRBJ1-6, with a possible D match to TRBD1 (6 bases). Germline values: CDR1 MNHNS, CDR2 SASEGT. This CDR3 region has 14 residues. Trimming removed 5 bases at V and 8 bases at J, with 13 bases between. The CDR3 sequence is CASSHREGDSPLHF. DNA of the CDR3: TGTGCCAGCAGTCACAGGGAAGGCGATTCACCCCTCCACTTT.

DNA of the CDR3: TGTGCCAGCAGCGCGGACAGATTACGAGAGACCCAGTACTTC. Residues: CASSADRLRETQYF. The rearrangement links TRBV2 to TRBJ2-5; weak D call: TRBD1 (6 bases). V lost 6 bases to trimming and J lost 4 bases, with 15 bases between them. Germline loops: CDR1 SNHLY, CDR2 FYNNEI. The CDR3 extends over 14 amino acids.

This clone appeared once. This rearrangement joins TRBV7-6 to TRBJ1-2, with D unresolved. CDR3 size: 15 residues. Per the germline V gene, CDR1 is SGHVS and CDR2 is FNYEAQ. Trimming stripped 2 bases from V and 0 bases from J, with 10 bases between. The CDR3 is CASSLNYGANYGYTF. For the CDR3, the DNA is TGTGCCAGCAGCTTAAACTACGGGGCTAACTATGGCTACACCTTC.

The chain recombines TRBV4-1 with TRBJ2-2; 9 bases fit TRBD2. Trimming removed 0 bases from V and 9 bases from J; junction bases left unmatched: 8. The CDR3 covers 16 residues. Germline values: CDR1 MGHRA, CDR2 YSYEKL. The CDR3, as DNA: TGCGCCAGCAGCCAAGATTTGCGGGGGGGCATCTGGGAGCTGTTTTTT. This gives the protein CASSQDLRGGIWELFF.

As to this clone: A read error may account for a junction end that differs from germline. This chain connects TRBV7-7 to TRBJ1-4; no clear D. The CDR3 loop spans 13 amino acids. Germline V gene sequence: CDR1 SSHAT, CDR2 FNYEAQ (reference sequence). The CDR3, as DNA: TGTGCTAGCAGTCGGGATACTAATGAAAAACTGTTTTTT. It yields the protein CASSRDTNEKLFF. The full variable domain, completed using reference TRBV7-7 and TRBJ1-4, is GAGVSQSPRYKVTKRGQDVTLRCDPISSHATLYWYQQALGQGPEFLTYFNYEAQPDKSGLPSDRFSAERPEGSISTLTIQRTEQRDSAMYRCASSRDTNEKLFFGSGTQLSVL.

The chain uses TRBV6-1 and TRBJ2-7; possibly TRBD1 for D (5 bases). Trimming took 3 bases from V and 0 from J, leaving 12 bases between them. Germline lookup yields CDR1 MNHNS and CDR2 SASEGT. The CDR3 consists of 15 residues. CDR3 sequence (DNA): TGTGCCAGCAGTGAGGGCCAGGGCATCTCCTACGAGCAGTACTTC. Protein product: CASSEGQGISYEQYF.

V usage is TRBV29-1 and J usage is TRBJ2-5; 9 bases align to TRBD1. The length of the CDR3 is 14 residues. Trimming took 7 bases from V and 7 from J; bases not matched to a gene: 13. CDR1 is SQVTM and CDR2 is ANQGSEA in the germline V gene. CDR3 amino acids: CSGGTGTTGRTQYF. The CDR3 region has the DNA TGCAGCGGTGGGACAGGGACAACTGGGAGGACCCAGTACTTC.

The count of this clone is one. The genes are TRBV7-9 and TRBJ1-4; maybe TRBD1 (5 bases). Germline V lookup: CDR1 SEHNR, CDR2 FQNEAQ (reference sequence). Deletions cut 4 bases from V and 5 bases from J, with 11 bases between. This CDR3 comprises 14 residues. CDR3 coding DNA: TGTGCCAGCAGCTCGGGACGGTTGAATGAAAAACTGTTTTTT. Protein product: CASSSGRLNEKLFF.

V is TRBV5-1 and J is TRBJ1-1, with D possibly being TRBD1 (5 bases). The length of the CDR3 is 15 residues. CDR1 SGHRS and CDR2 YFSETQ come from the germline V gene. V dropped 0 bases and J dropped 5 bases, with 14 bases sitting between them. The CDR3 reads CASSLDGHTGTEAFF. CDR3 in DNA: TGCGCCAGCAGCTTGGACGGACACACGGGAACTGAAGCTTTCTTT.

The V call is TRBV29-1, the J call TRBJ1-2; D gene ambiguous. Germline CDR1 SQVTM, CDR2 ANQGSEA. V lost 0 bases, J lost 2 bases, and 4 bases lay in between. The CDR3 spans 12 residues. CDR3 in amino acids: CSVEEGNYGYTF. The DNA for the CDR3 is TGCAGCGTTGAAGAGGGCAACTATGGCTACACCTTC.

The chain has TRBV2 and TRBJ1-6, with D unclear. The CDR3 has 14 residues. Germline CDR1 reads SNHLY; CDR2 reads FYNNEI. V lost 6 bases to trimming and J lost 0 bases, with 6 bases between them. CDR3 bases: TGTGCCAGCAGCTCGAGCTCCTATAATTCACCCCTCCACTTT. Its protein product is CASSSSSYNSPLHF.

The rearrangement links TRBV29-1 to TRBJ1-1; no definite D call. This CDR3 region has 11 residues. V was shortened by 4 bases and J by 6 bases, with 9 bases between the two germline ends. From germline, CDR1 is SQVTM and CDR2 ANQGSEA. The CDR3, as DNA: TGCAGCGTTGCGGGGTTGCCTGAAGCTTTCTTT. Its translation: CSVAGLPEAFF.

This chain links TRBV25-1 with TRBJ1-4, with TRBD1 as a possible D gene (5 bases). V gave up 2 bases and J gave up 8 bases, with 12 bases separating them. The CDR3 runs to 14 residues. Germline lookup yields CDR1 MGHDK and CDR2 SYGVNS. This CDR3 is CASSESQGLEKLFF. In DNA form, the CDR3 reads TGTGCCAGCAGTGAAAGCCAGGGTTTGGAAAAACTGTTTTTT.

The chain employs TRBV6-1 and TRBJ1-5; no clear D gene. V was cut by 5 bases and J by 7 bases, with 12 bases left in between. The CDR3 runs to 13 residues. The V gene's germline CDR1 is MNHNS and CDR2 SASEGT. The CDR3 loop reads CASSTDLIQPQHF. The CDR3 DNA reads TGTGCCAGCAGTACGGATCTAATCCAGCCCCAGCATTTT.

This chain links TRBV4-1 with TRBJ1-4; TRBD1 agrees at 8 bases. CDR3 length: 14 residues. The germline V gene has CDR1 MGHRA and CDR2 YSYEKL. The V gene end was trimmed by 6 bases and the J gene end by 3 bases; junction bases not matched to a gene: 3. Written as DNA, the CDR3 is TGCGCCAGCAGTCTACAGGGGGCTAATGAAAAACTGTTTTTT. Its protein is CASSLQGANEKLFF.

The J gene is TRBJ1-1, the V gene TRBV27, with D perhaps TRBD1 (5 bases). The CDR3 runs to 14 residues. Germline-derived CDR1 and CDR2 are MNHEY and SMNVEV (reference sequence). Trimming shortened V by 6 bases and J by 0 bases, and 11 bases separated the two germline ends. The CDR3 region has the DNA TGTGCCAGCAGGCCGGGGGGTATGAACACTGAAGCTTTCTTT. As protein: CASRPGGMNTEAFF.

The sample holds one count of this clone. Other DNA sequences in this specimen translate into the identical CDR3. The V and J genes are TRBV5-1 and TRBJ1-1; 8 bases agree with TRBD1. Germline loops: CDR1 SGHRS, CDR2 YFSETQ. The V and J ends lost 0 bases and 1 base, in that order; junction bases with no gene match: 2. This CDR3 is 15 amino acids long. CDR3 DNA: TGCGCCAGCAGCTTGGCTGGACAGGGGAACACTGAAGCTTTCTTT. The encoded protein is CASSLAGQGNTEAFF.

The CDR3 loop is CASSSWTGEKLFF. The DNA for the CDR3 is TGTGCCAGCAGCTCGTGGACAGGGGAAAAACTGTTTTTT. The rearrangement uses TRBV7-2 and TRBJ1-4; TRBD1 matches 8 bases. Losses at the gene ends were 4 bases for V and 8 bases for J; bases not matched to a gene: 3. CDR1 and CDR2 (germline): SGHTA, FQGNSA. The CDR3 runs to 13 residues.

The rearrangement joins TRBV6-1 to TRBJ1-1; D is unclear. The CDR3 extends over 15 amino acids. CDR1 is MNHNS, CDR2 SASEGT, per germline. The ends were cut back, 3 bases at V and 2 bases at J, with 13 bases in the middle. The chain's CDR3 is CASSDTMVRNTEAFF. As DNA, the CDR3 is TGTGCCAGCAGTGATACCATGGTGAGAAACACTGAAGCTTTCTTT.

J is TRBJ2-2 and V is TRBV28, with D perhaps matching TRBD1 (5 bases). This CDR3 contains 14 residues. V dropped 5 bases and J dropped 5 bases, with 12 bases sitting between them. Germline V gene data show CDR1 as MDHEN and CDR2 as SYDVKM. CDR3 residues: CASSAIDRTGELFF. The CDR3 nucleotides read TGTGCCAGCAGTGCAATAGACAGAACCGGGGAGCTGTTTTTT.

The chain uses TRBV5-6 and TRBJ2-7, with D possibly being TRBD2 (6 bases). The CDR3 is 16 amino acids. V was trimmed by 4 bases and J by 2 bases, leaving 19 bases between them. Per germline, CDR1 SGHDT and CDR2 YYEEEE. CDR3 sequence: CASSTPAGRRAYEQYF. The CDR3 region has the DNA TGTGCCAGCAGCACCCCAGCGGGCAGGAGAGCCTACGAGCAGTACTTC.